This T cell receptor beta chain was found in a study of OX40 agonist ivuxolimab in advanced cancers. Study-wide background: At 0.01 to 10 mg/kg, ivuxolimab was administered intravenously to patients every 2 weeks. Whole-study results and caveats: Low normalized T-cell clonal expansion also characterized some of the nonresponders. In the 0.1 to 3.0 mg/kg range, CD4+ and CD8+ blood T cells had expanded clonally by week 6. CD4+ T cells averaged fewer expanded clones than CD8+ T cells.

V was clipped by 2 bases and J by 6 bases; unmatched bases: 10. This CDR3 has 15 residues. Looked up from germline, CDR1 is GTSNPN and CDR2 is SVGIG (reference sequence). Only in-frame clones appear in the TCRdb table, and some are missing; sequencing was by immunoSEQ multiplex PCR. The top ten clones hold 0.65% to 0.9% of a sample with some 85,000 clones, approximately 90% of them seen once. Worth noting for this clone: Its specificity is unknown.

The sequencing used CD4+ or CD8+ T cells sorted from blood, collected in a trial of the OX40 agonist ivuxolimab. The chain employs TRBV30 and TRBJ1-2, with 9 bases matching TRBD1. The TCR originated in an adult with an advanced solid tumor such as melanoma, head and neck, liver or kidney cancer. CDR3 residues: CAWSQLGQGQDGYTF. The CDR3 nucleotides are TGTGCCTGGAGTCAGCTGGGACAGGGTCAGGATGGCTACACCTTC.